This entry concerns a single TCR beta chain. The data were taken from a study of cytomegalovirus exposure and HLA in healthy donors. Study-level information: Unique TCRs numbering some 77 million, obtained from HLA-typed donors, made up an early data release.

The CDR3 spans 14 residues. Germline values: CDR1 LNHDA, CDR2 SQIVND (reference sequence). V lost 4 bases and J lost 5; bases outside the gene matches: 6. The PCR used 60 Vbeta and 13 Jbeta primers. Data came from immunoSEQ multiplex PCR; TCRdb stores just in-frame clones and leaves some out. The repertoire has approximately 140,000 clones, more than 70% of them found once; the top ten carry 4.9%. The sample comprised PBMCs. The chain is built from TRBV19 and TRBJ2-7, with 9 bases aligning to TRBD1. The receptor was derived from a woman between 45 and 60 years old in good health and CMV-seronegative. CDR3 coding DNA: TGTGCCAGTAGTAGAAGGACAGGGGCCGACGAGCAGTACTTC. Protein sequence: CASSRRTGADEQYF.